These 15 T cell receptor beta chains came from one sample sequenced in a study of T cells in women clearing cervical HPV infection. The protocol was immunoSEQ multiplex PCR, while the TCRdb copy is restricted to in-frame clones and leaves out a portion. The sample table includes about 20,000 clones. Sequenced input: blood buffy coat. The receptors derive from a woman aged 18 to 75 with a cervical HPV16 infection that either progressed to CIN3+ or cleared (not recorded which).

Of note for this clone: The CDR3 end is not reached by the read, which stops 3 residues before it; the germline J gene fills it in. The chain has TRBV7-2 and TRBJ1-1; 9 bases align to TRBD1. The CDR3 extends over 15 amino acids. V lost 0 bases to trimming and J lost 4 bases; unmatched junction nucleotides: 3. CDR1 and CDR2 from the germline V gene are SGHTA and FQGNSA. The covered CDR3 bases are TGTGCCAGCAGCTTAGCACAGGGGGCCGGCACTGAA. As protein: CASSLAQGAGTE. In full, the CDR3 is CASSLAQGAGTEAFF.

Concerning this clone itself: The missing CDR3 end, 3 residues past where the read stops, is filled in from the germline J gene. V and J are TRBV2 and TRBJ2-5; the D call may be TRBD1 or TRBD2 (5 bases each). The germline gives CDR1 SNHLY, CDR2 FYNNEI. This CDR3 has 15 amino acids. V gave up 3 bases and J gave up 0 bases, with 11 bases separating them. CDR3 DNA, as far as it was read: TGTGCCAGCAGTGACGTAGAGGGGTACCAAGAGACC. Translating gives CASSDVEGYQET. The CDR3 in full is CASSDVEGYQETQYF.

Of note for this clone: The CDR3 goes on 3 residues after the read ends, and that part is filled in from the germline J gene. The J gene is TRBJ1-1, the V gene TRBV18, with no clear D. CDR3 length: 13 amino acids. Germline V lookup: CDR1 KGHSH, CDR2 LQKENI. This chain's CDR3 is CASSPSGVGEAFF. CDR3 DNA, as far as it was read: TGTGCCAGCTCACCCAGCGGGGTTGGGGAA. Based on the CDR3 plus reference TRBV18 and TRBJ1-1, the full variable domain is NAGVMQNPRHLVRRRGQEARLRCSPMKGHSHVYWYRQLPEEGLKFMVYLQKENIIDESGMPKERFSAEFPKEGPSILRIQQVVRGDSAAYFCASSPSGVGEAFFGQGTRLTVV.

A remark on this clone: The read ends 3 residues early relative to the CDR3; the germline J gene fills the gap. The chain combines TRBV7-3 with TRBJ2-5; 8 bases are shared with TRBD2. Germline lookup yields CDR1 SGHTA and CDR2 FQGTGA. The CDR3 runs to 15 residues. Trimming removed 2 bases from V and 5 bases from J; junction bases left unmatched: 7. The DNA read from the CDR3 is TGTGCCAGCAGCTTAGCGGGGGGCATTCTGGAGACC. Translation gives CASSLAGGILET. The whole CDR3 sequence reads CASSLAGGILETQYF.

On this clone: Sequencing ends 3 residues short of the CDR3 end; the germline J gene provides the rest. The gene calls are TRBV20-1 and TRBJ1-4; unclear D gene. CDR3 length: 13 amino acids. Deletions cut 2 bases from V and 4 bases from J, with 8 bases between. The germline gives CDR1 DFQATT, CDR2 SNEGSKA (reference sequence). CDR3 DNA, as far as it was read: TGCAGTGCTAGATGGCGGTTTAATGAAAAA. It is translated as CSARWRFNEK. The full CDR3 sequence reads CSARWRFNEKLFF.

Of note for this clone: The DNA ends 3 residues before the CDR3 does, and the rest of the CDR3 is filled in from the germline J gene. V is TRBV7-9 and J is TRBJ1-2; 8 bases match TRBD1. This CDR3 contains 13 residues. Germline V lookup: CDR1 SEHNR, CDR2 FQNEAQ (reference sequence). The CDR3 bases that were read are TGTGCCAGCAGCCTGGGACAGGTCTACGAC. Translating gives CASSLGQVYD. From start to end, the CDR3 is CASSLGQVYDYTF.

With regard to this clone: The CDR3 end falls 3 residues outside the read, so it is completed with the germline J gene. The chain employs TRBV7-2 and TRBJ2-3; D remains unclear. This CDR3 has 15 residues. The V end lost 5 bases, the J end lost 0 bases, and 12 bases lay between the germline ends. CDR1 is SGHTA and CDR2 is FQGNSA in the germline V gene. This CDR3 is CASSAQGWSTDTQYF. The covered CDR3 bases are TGTGCCAGCAGCGCTCAAGGTTGGAGCACAGATACG.

As regards this clone: The sequenced fragment ends 3 residues before the CDR3 boundary, so the rest is inferred from the germline J gene. V is TRBV10-1 and J is TRBJ2-5, with D tentatively TRBD1 (6 bases). The length of the CDR3 is 14 residues. Between the trimmed V and J ends, which lost 5 bases and 6 bases, there was a span of 16 bases. CDR1 WNHNN and CDR2 SYGVQD come from the germline V gene (reference sequence). CDR3 bases read: TGCGCCAGCAGTCACACAGGGCGGTGTCAGACC. Protein product: CASSHTGRCQT. The entire CDR3 protein is CASSHTGRCQTQYF.

In regard to this clone: Read coverage stops 3 residues before the CDR3 terminus; the germline J gene supplies the remainder. V and J are TRBV7-3 and TRBJ1-4, with a weak D call TRBD1 (5 bases). Germline CDR1 and CDR2: SGHTA and FQGTGA. The CDR3 is 17 amino acids. The DNA read from the CDR3 is TGTGCCAGCAGCCCCAGGTCGTCGACCTCTGGGGCCAACGTA. Residues: CASSPRSSTSGANV. The full CDR3 sequence reads CASSPRSSTSGANVLFF. Full variable domain (remainder filled in from reference TRBV7-3 and TRBJ1-4): GAGVSQTPSNKVTEKGKYVELRCDPISGHTALYWYRQSLGQGPEFLIYFQGTGAADDSGLPNDRFFAVRPEGSVSTLKIQRTERGDSAVYLCASSPRSSTSGANVLFFGSGTQLSVL.

Comments on this clone: The read gets to within 3 residues of the CDR3 end, and the germline J gene fills in the rest. V gene TRBV30 combines with J gene TRBJ2-2; 10 nucleotides line up with TRBD1. Germline V lookup: CDR1 GTSNPN, CDR2 SVGIG (reference sequence). CDR3 length: 17 amino acids. CDR3 DNA (partial): TGTGCCTGGAGCCCGCCCCGGGTGGACAGGGGGAATGAAAAG. Translated: CAWSPPRVDRGNEK. The entire CDR3 is CAWSPPRVDRGNEKLFF.

Points on this clone: The read stops 3 residues short of the end of the CDR3; the missing end is completed from the germline J gene. The gene calls are TRBV20-1 and TRBJ2-7; TRBD2 is a possible D gene (6 bases). This CDR3 is 14 amino acids long. Germline V lookup: CDR1 DFQATT, CDR2 SNEGSKA (reference sequence). Trimming pared 0 bases from V and 2 bases from J, leaving 11 bases between. The CDR3 spells CSARDSGEAYEQYF. CDR3 bases read: TGCAGTGCTAGAGATAGCGGAGAAGCCTACGAG.

Concerning this clone itself: The CDR3 end falls 3 residues outside the read, so it is completed with the germline J gene. V is TRBV2 and J is TRBJ2-2; 9 bases map to TRBD2. Trimming at V came to 5 bases and at J to 6 bases, leaving 4 bases not matched to a gene. This CDR3 has 14 amino acids. Germline V gene sequence: CDR1 SNHLY, CDR2 FYNNEI. The CDR3 bases that were read are TGTGCCAGCAGTCAGCGGGGGGAGGCCGGGGAG. Translating gives CASSQRGEAGE. The full CDR3 sequence reads CASSQRGEAGELFF.

Details on this clone: The read terminates 3 residues before the CDR3 end, so the remaining end is supplied by the germline J gene. The V call is TRBV5-1, the J call TRBJ1-2, with D tentatively TRBD1 (5 bases). The CDR3 has 16 amino acids. Germline V lookup: CDR1 SGHRS, CDR2 YFSETQ. The part of the CDR3 DNA that was read is TGCGCCAGCAGCTTGGGCTGGGGGGATAGCACAGATACC. It yields the protein CASSLGWGDSTDT. The full-length CDR3 reads as CASSLGWGDSTDTYTF.

Comment on this clone: The CDR3 end is not reached by the read, which stops 3 residues before it; the germline J gene fills it in. The chain combines TRBV2 with TRBJ2-2; possibly TRBD1 for D (5 bases). Trimming cost V 10 bases and J 4 bases, with 13 bases left between them. Germline loops: CDR1 SNHLY, CDR2 FYNNEI. The CDR3 length is 13 residues. The CDR3 region is CAITRQFTGELFF. The CDR3 bases that were read are TGTGCCATCACCAGACAGTTCACCGGGGAG.

Regarding this clone: The CDR3 end lies 3 residues beyond the end of the read and is filled in from the germline J gene. The chain employs TRBV20-1 and TRBJ1-1, with D possibly TRBD1 on 5 matching bases. CDR3 size: 15 residues. V was shortened by 4 bases and J by 2 bases, with 17 bases between the two germline ends. Germline CDR1 reads DFQATT; CDR2 reads SNEGSKA (reference sequence). The CDR3 here is CSATAPIRTNTEAFF. CDR3 DNA (partial): TGCAGTGCTACCGCCCCGATCCGGACAAACACTGAA.